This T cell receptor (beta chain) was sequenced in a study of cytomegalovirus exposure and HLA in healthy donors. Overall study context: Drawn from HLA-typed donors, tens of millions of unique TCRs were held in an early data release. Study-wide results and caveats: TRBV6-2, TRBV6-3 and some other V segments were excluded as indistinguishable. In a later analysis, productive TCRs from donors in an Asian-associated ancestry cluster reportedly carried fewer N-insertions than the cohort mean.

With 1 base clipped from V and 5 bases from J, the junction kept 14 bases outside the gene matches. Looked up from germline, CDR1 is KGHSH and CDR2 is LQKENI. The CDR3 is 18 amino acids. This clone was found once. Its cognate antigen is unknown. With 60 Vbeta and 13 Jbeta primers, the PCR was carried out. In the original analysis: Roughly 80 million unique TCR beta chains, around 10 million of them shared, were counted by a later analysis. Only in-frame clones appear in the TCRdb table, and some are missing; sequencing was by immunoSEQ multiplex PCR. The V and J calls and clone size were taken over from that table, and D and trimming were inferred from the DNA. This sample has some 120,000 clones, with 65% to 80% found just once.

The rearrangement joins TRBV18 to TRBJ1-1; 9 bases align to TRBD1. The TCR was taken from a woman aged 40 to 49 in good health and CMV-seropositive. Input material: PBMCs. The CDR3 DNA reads TGTGCCAGCTCACCACTAAGGACAGGGGAAGGGAGGGGGACTGAAGCTTTCTTT. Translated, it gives CASSPLRTGEGRGTEAFF.